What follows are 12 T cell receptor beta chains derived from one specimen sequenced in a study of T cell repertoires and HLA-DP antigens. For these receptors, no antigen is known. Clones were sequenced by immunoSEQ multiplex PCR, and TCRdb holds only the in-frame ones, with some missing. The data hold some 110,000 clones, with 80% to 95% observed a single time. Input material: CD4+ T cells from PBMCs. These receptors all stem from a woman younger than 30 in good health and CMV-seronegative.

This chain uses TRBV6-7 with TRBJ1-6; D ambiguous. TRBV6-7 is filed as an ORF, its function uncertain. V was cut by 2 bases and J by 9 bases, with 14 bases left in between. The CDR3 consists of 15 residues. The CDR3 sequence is CASSYRDFWSSPLHF. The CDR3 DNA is TGTGCCAGCAGTTACAGGGATTTTTGGAGTTCACCCCTCCACTTT.

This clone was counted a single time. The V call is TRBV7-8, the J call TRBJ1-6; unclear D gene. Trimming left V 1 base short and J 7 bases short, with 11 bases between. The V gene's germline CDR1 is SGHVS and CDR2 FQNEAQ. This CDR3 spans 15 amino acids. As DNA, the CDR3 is TGTGCCAGCAGCTTAGGTGAGGCCGAGAATTCACCCCTCCACTTT. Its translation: CASSLGEAENSPLHF.

CDR3 DNA sequence: TGTGCCAGCTCCCCCAGGGGTGAGAGCTCTGGGGCCAACGTCCTGACTTTC. Amino acids: CASSPRGESSGANVLTF. The chain combines TRBV18 with TRBJ2-6, with D possibly TRBD1 on 6 matching bases. V lost 6 bases to trimming and J lost 0 bases, with 15 bases between them. The CDR3 is 17 amino acids. CDR1 is KGHSH, CDR2 LQKENI, per germline. Together with reference TRBV18 and TRBJ2-6, the CDR3 gives the full variable domain: NAGVMQNPRHLVRRRGQEARLRCSPMKGHSHVYWYRQLPEEGLKFMVYLQKENIIDESGMPKERFSAEFPKEGPSILRIQQVVRGDSAAYFCASSPRGESSGANVLTFGAGSRLTVL.

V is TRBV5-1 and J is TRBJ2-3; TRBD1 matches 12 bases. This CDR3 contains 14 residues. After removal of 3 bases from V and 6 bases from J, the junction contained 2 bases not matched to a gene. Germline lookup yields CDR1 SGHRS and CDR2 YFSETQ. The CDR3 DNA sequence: TGCGCCAGCAGCTCGGGACAGGGGGCGGATACGCAGTATTTT. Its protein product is CASSSGQGADTQYF.

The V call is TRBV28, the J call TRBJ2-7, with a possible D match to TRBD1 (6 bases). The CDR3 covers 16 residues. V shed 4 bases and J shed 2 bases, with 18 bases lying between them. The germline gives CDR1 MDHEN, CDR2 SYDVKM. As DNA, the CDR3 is TGTGCCAGCAGTTCCTCCGGGACATCGGACCCCTACGAGCAGTACGTC. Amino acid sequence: CASSSSGTSDPYEQYV.

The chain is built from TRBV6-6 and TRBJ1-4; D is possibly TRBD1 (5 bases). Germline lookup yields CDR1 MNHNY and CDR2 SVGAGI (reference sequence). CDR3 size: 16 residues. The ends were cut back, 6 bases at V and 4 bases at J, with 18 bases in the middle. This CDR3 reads CASSAGWGIGNEKLFF. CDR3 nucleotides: TGTGCCAGCAGCGCAGGATGGGGGATTGGTAATGAAAAACTGTTTTTT.

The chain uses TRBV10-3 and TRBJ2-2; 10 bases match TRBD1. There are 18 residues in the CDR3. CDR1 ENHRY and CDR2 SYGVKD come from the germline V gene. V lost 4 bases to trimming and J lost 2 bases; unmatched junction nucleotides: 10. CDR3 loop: CAISGAARDRGNTGELFF. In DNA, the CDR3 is TGTGCCATCAGTGGCGCTGCCCGGGACAGGGGTAACACCGGGGAGCTGTTTTTT.

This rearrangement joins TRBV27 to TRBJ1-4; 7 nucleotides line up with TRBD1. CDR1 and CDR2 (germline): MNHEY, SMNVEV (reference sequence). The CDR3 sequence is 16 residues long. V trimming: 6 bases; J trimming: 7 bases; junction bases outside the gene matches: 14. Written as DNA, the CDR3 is TGTGCCAGCAGAGGGGGCGCCGATCGGGGGGGTGAAAAACTGTTTTTT. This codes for CASRGGADRGGEKLFF.

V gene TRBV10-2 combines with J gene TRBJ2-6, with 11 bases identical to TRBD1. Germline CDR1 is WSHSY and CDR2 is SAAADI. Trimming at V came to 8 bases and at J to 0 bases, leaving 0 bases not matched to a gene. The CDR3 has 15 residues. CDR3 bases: TGCGCCAGCGGGACAGGGGGCTCTGGGGCCAACGTCCTGACTTTC. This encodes CASGTGGSGANVLTF.

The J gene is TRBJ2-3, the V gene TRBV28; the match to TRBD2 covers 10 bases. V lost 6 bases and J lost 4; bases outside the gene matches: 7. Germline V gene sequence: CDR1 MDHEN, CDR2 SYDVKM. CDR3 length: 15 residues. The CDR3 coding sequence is TGTGCCAGCAGAAGCGGGGGGGCCGGCTCAGATACGCAGTATTTT. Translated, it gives CASRSGGAGSDTQYF.

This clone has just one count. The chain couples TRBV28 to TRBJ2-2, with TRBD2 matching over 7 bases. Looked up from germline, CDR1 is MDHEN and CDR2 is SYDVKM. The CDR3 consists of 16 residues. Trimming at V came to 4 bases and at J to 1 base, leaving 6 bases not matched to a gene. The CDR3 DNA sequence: TGTGCCAGCAGTTCCCCTGCGGGAGAGAACACCGGGGAGCTGTTTTTT. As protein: CASSSPAGENTGELFF.

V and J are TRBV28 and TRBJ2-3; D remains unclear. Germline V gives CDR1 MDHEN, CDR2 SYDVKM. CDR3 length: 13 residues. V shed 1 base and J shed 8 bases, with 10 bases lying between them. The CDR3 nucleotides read TGTGCCAGCAGTTTATACGGTGTCGGTACGCAGTATTTT. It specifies CASSLYGVGTQYF.